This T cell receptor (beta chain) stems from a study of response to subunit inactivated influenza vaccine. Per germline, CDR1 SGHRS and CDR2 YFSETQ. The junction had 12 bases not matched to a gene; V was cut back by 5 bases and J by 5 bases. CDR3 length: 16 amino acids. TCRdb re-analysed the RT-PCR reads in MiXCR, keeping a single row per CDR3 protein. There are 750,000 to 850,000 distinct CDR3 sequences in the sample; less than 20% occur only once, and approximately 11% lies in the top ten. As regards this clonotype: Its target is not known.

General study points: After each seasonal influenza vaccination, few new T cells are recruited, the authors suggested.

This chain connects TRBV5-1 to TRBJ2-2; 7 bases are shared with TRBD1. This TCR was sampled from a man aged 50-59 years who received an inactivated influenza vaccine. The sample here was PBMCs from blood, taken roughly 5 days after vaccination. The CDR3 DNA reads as TGCGCCAGCAGGTCCACCCCGACAGGGAGTACCGGGGAGCTGTTTTTT. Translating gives CASRSTPTGSTGELFF.